A selection of T cell receptor beta chains follows, all from one sample in a study of T cell responses to AZD1222 COVID-19 vaccine. TCRdb's copy holds only in-frame clones and misses some; the assay was immunoSEQ multiplex PCR. The data hold some 97,000 clones, with roughly 89% observed a single time. The sample was peripheral blood, taken on day 0 of AZD1222 vaccination. Source of these receptors: an adult in good health. Both conserved end residues are part of each CDR3. The D gene is left open where the match is weak. Clone size is not always given. Where it is, it says once, few, many or a class for expanded clones.

TGTGCCAGCAGCTCATTCATGCTACTAGCGGGGGGGGCAGATACGCAGTATTTT | CASSSFMLLAGGADTQYF | TRBV2 | TRBD2 | NA | TRBJ2-3
TGTGCCGTGGGAGAGAGGACAGCCTTTTTAAACAATCAGCCCCAGCATTTT | CAVGERTAFLNNQPQHF | TRBV19 | NA | NA | TRBJ1-5
TGTGCCAGCAGCCCGTTCACGGGGGGCCATCTCAATGAGCAGTTCTTC | CASSPFTGGHLNEQFF | TRBV6-2/TRBV6-3 | NA | NA | TRBJ2-1
TGTGCCAGCAGCCAAGATTCACGGGGAGGCAATCAGCCCCAGCATTTT | CASSQDSRGGNQPQHF | TRBV3-1/TRBV3-2 | NA | NA | TRBJ1-5
TGTGCCAGCAGCTCGGGACTTCAAGAGACCCAGTACTTC | CASSSGLQETQYF | TRBV6-5 | NA | NA | TRBJ2-5
TGTGCCAGCAGTCAGACCTCAGGGGGCAAAAACATTCAGTACTTC | CASSQTSGGKNIQYF | TRBV28 | TRBD1 | NA | TRBJ2-4
TGTGCCAGCAGCGTAGTGGCAGGCTATGAGCAGTTCTTC | CASSVVAGYEQFF | TRBV9 | NA | once | TRBJ2-1
TGCGCCAGCAGCAGTTCGACTAGCGGCAATGAGCAGTTCTTC | CASSSSTSGNEQFF | TRBV5-1 | TRBD2 | NA | TRBJ2-1
TGTGCCAGCAGCTTGCCGGGACAGGGGATACACGAGCAGTACTTC | CASSLPGQGIHEQYF | TRBV5-4 | TRBD1 | NA | TRBJ2-7
TGTGCCAGCAGCCAAGATGCGGGTATCAATGAGCAGTTCTTC | CASSQDAGINEQFF | TRBV3-1/TRBV3-2 | NA | NA | TRBJ2-1
TGTGCCAGCGGCGCCTCGGGGGACACTGAAGCTTTCTTT | CASGASGDTEAFF | TRBV19 | NA | NA | TRBJ1-1
TGTGCCAGCAGCCGGGACAGGGATTTTAACACTGAAGCTTTCTTT | CASSRDRDFNTEAFF | TRBV6-5 | TRBD1 | NA | TRBJ1-1
TGTGCCAGCTACGACACCACTGGGGCCAACGTCCTGACTTTC | CASYDTTGANVLTF | TRBV6-4 | NA | NA | TRBJ2-6
TGTGCCAGCAGTCTCCCGCCCTACAGGTTTACTGTCTCCGAGCAGTACTTC | CASSLPPYRFTVSEQYF | TRBV28 | NA | NA | TRBJ2-7
TGTGCCAGCAGTTTAAGGCCCTTCTTAGGCTACACCTTC | CASSLRPFLGYTF | TRBV28 | NA | NA | TRBJ1-2
TGTGCCAGCTCACCCATCTTAGGGGACGAGCAGTACTTC | CASSPILGDEQYF | TRBV18 | NA | NA | TRBJ2-7
TGTGCCAACCTACTAGCGGGGGGGCCGAATGAGCAGTTCTTC | CANLLAGGPNEQFF | TRBV6-5 | TRBD2 | NA | TRBJ2-1
TGTGCCAGCTCTCCCGGACAGCAAACTCAAGAGACCCAGTACTTC | CASSPGQQTQETQYF | TRBV18 | NA | NA | TRBJ2-5
TGTGCCAGCAGCCAAGACCGCCGGGGACAGGTCTCAGGCTACACCTTC | CASSQDRRGQVSGYTF | TRBV4-2 | TRBD1 | NA | TRBJ1-2
TGCGCCAGCAGCTTGGGACTAGCGGGGGTAATCTCCTACAATGAGCAGTTCTTC | CASSLGLAGVISYNEQFF | TRBV5-1 | TRBD2 | NA | TRBJ2-1
TGTGCCAGCAGCCGTCCGGGACAGGACTATGGCTACACCTTC | CASSRPGQDYGYTF | TRBV4-2 | TRBD1 | once | TRBJ1-2
TGTGCCAGCAGCCAAGTCCACGGCAGTGGCTACACCTTC | CASSQVHGSGYTF | TRBV3-1/TRBV3-2 | NA | NA | TRBJ1-2
TGTGCCAGTAGTTCCCGGACAGGGTACAATGAGCAGTTCTTC | CASSSRTGYNEQFF | TRBV19 | TRBD1 | NA | TRBJ2-1
TGCAGCGTTGATTTACATCACTTC | CSVDLHHF | TRBV29-1 | NA | NA | TRBJ1-2
TGTGCCAGCTCACCGGACAGGGTTAAGGGCTACACCTTC | CASSPDRVKGYTF | TRBV18 | TRBD1 | once | TRBJ1-2
TGTGCCAGCAGCCGAGCGGGGGGCCGGCAAGAGACCCAGTACTTC | CASSRAGGRQETQYF | TRBV7-3 | TRBD2 | NA | TRBJ2-5
TGTGCCAGCAGCCATTCCCGGGGGGGCAACACCGGGGAGCTGTTTTTT | CASSHSRGGNTGELFF | TRBV3-1/TRBV3-2 | TRBD2 | NA | TRBJ2-2
TGTGCCAGCAGCTTAGATACAGGGATAGTGGCCACTGAAGCTTTCTTT | CASSLDTGIVATEAFF | TRBV11-2 | NA | NA | TRBJ1-1
TGTGCCATCAGTGGATATGGAAACACCATATATTTT | CAISGYGNTIYF | TRBV10-3 | NA | NA | TRBJ1-3
TGTGCCAGCAGCTTGCCCACGGAGATATCAGAGCAGTACTTC | CASSLPTEISEQYF | TRBV5-6 | NA | NA | TRBJ2-7
TGTGCCAGCAGTTTAGACAGAAAAAACACTGAAGCTTTCTTT | CASSLDRKNTEAFF | TRBV27 | NA | NA | TRBJ1-1
TGTGCCAGCAGTAGGGACAGGACGAACACCGGGGAGCTGTTTTTT | CASSRDRTNTGELFF | TRBV6-4 | TRBD1 | NA | TRBJ2-2
TGTGCCAGTAGTCCGGGACAGGGGGCTTTATCCCCCTATGGCTACACCTTC | CASSPGQGALSPYGYTF | TRBV2 | TRBD1 | NA | TRBJ1-2
TGTGCCAGCAGCCCCTGGCAGGGGGTTGCTGGCTACACCTTC | CASSPWQGVAGYTF | TRBV7-6 | TRBD1 | NA | TRBJ1-2
TGTGCCAGCTCACTAGGGTTCAATCAGCCCCAGCATTTT | CASSLGFNQPQHF | TRBV18 | NA | NA | TRBJ1-5
TGTGCCAGCAGTGAATGGGGGTCGGATCAGCCCCAGCATTTT | CASSEWGSDQPQHF | TRBV6-1 | NA | NA | TRBJ1-5
TGTGCCAGCACGGCGAGTCGAAATTACGAGCAGTACTTC | CASTASRNYEQYF | TRBV6-5 | NA | once | TRBJ2-7
TGTGCCAGCAGTGAAGTAGGAGGGAACACTGAAGCTTTCTTT | CASSEVGGNTEAFF | TRBV6-1 | NA | NA | TRBJ1-1
TGTGCCAGCAGCCAGAACCCCAGGGAAGGCACAGATACGCAGTATTTT | CASSQNPREGTDTQYF | TRBV3-1/TRBV3-2 | NA | NA | TRBJ2-3
TGTGCCAGCTCACCCGGAACGGGCTATGGCTACACCTTC | CASSPGTGYGYTF | TRBV18 | NA | few | TRBJ1-2
TGTGCCAGCAGGCCTGAGGGGGGTGGTGGCTACACCTTC | CASRPEGGGGYTF | TRBV2 | NA | NA | TRBJ1-2